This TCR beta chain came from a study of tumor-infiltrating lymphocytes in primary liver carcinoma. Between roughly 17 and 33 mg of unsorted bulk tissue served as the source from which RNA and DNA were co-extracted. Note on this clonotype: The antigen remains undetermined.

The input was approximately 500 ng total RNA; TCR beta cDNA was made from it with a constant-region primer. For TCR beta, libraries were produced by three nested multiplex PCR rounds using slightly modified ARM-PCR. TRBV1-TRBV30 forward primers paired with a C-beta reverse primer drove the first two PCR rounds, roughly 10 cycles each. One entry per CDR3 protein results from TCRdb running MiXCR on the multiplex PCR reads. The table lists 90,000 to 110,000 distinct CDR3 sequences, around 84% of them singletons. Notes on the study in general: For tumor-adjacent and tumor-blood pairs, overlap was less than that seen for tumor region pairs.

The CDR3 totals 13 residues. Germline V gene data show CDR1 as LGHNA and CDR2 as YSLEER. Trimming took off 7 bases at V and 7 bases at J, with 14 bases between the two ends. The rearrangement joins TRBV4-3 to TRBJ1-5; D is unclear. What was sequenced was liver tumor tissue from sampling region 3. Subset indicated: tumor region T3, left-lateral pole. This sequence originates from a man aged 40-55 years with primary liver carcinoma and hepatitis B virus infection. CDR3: CASNQSSEQPQHF. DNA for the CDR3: TGCGCCAGCAACCAGTCCAGCGAGCAGCCCCAGCATTTT.